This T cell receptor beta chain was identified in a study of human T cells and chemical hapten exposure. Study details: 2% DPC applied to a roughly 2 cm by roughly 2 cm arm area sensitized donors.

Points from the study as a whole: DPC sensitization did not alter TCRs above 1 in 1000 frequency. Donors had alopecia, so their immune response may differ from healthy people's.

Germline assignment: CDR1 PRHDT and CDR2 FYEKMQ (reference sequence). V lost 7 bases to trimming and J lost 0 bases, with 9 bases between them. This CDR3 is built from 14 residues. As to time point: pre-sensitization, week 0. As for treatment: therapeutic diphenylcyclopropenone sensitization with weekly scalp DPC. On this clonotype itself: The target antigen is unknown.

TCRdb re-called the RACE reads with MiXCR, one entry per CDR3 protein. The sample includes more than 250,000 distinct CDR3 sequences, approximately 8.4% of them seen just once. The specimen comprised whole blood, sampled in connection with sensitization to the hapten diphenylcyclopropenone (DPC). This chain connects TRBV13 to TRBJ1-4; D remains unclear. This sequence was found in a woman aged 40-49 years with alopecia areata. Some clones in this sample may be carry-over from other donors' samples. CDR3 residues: CASTAIATNEKLFF. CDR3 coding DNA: TGTGCCAGCACTGCAATTGCAACTAATGAAAAACTGTTTTTT.